The 23 T cell receptor beta chains reported below all come from one sample, sequenced in a study of cytomegalovirus exposure and HLA in healthy donors. Primers for the PCR totalled 60 Vbeta and 13 Jbeta. Clones were sequenced by immunoSEQ multiplex PCR, and TCRdb holds only the in-frame ones, with some missing. Among around 150,000 clones listed, roughly two thirds were seen once. The sequenced sample consisted of PBMCs. The receptors stem from a male donor in good health and CMV-seronegative.

The CDR3 spells CASSIVVAGQGLYNEQFF. CDR3 DNA sequence: TGTGCCAGTAGTATAGTAGTGGCGGGACAGGGGCTCTACAATGAGCAGTTCTTC. V is TRBV19 and J is TRBJ2-1, with 10 bases matching TRBD1. The CDR3 runs 18 residues. Germline loops: CDR1 LNHDA, CDR2 SQIVND (reference sequence). Losses at the gene ends were 1 base for V and 3 bases for J; bases not matched to a gene: 9.

This clone was seen a handful of times. The chain has TRBV5-1 and TRBJ1-4; 11 bases are shared with TRBD1. Germline V gives CDR1 SGHRS, CDR2 YFSETQ. V lost 0 bases, J lost 8 bases, and 3 bases stayed unmatched. This CDR3 is built from 15 residues. CDR3 sequence (DNA): TGCGCCAGCAGCTTGGCGGGGACAGGGGGGGAAAAACTGTTTTTT. Translating it yields CASSLAGTGGEKLFF.

The chain has TRBV7-2 and TRBJ2-5; 8 bases fit TRBD1. This CDR3 contains 14 residues. V shed 2 bases and J 5 bases; nucleotides not matched to a gene: 4. The germline V gene has CDR1 SGHTA and CDR2 FQGNSA. CDR3 in DNA: TGTGCCAGCAGCTTACAGGGGGCGGAGGAGACCCAGTACTTC. This encodes CASSLQGAEETQYF.

Only a few counts were recorded for this clone. V usage is TRBV5-1 and J usage is TRBJ1-1; 7 nucleotides match TRBD1. Germline CDR1 SGHRS, CDR2 YFSETQ. The CDR3 totals 15 residues. Trimming at V came to 2 bases and at J to 5 bases, leaving 9 bases not matched to a gene. The CDR3 region is CASSFEGARETEAFF. The CDR3, as DNA: TGCGCCAGCAGCTTCGAGGGGGCTCGGGAGACTGAAGCTTTCTTT.

The chain recombines TRBV7-9 with TRBJ2-5; 7 bases align to TRBD1. V was clipped by 7 bases and J by 6 bases; unmatched bases: 11. Germline loops: CDR1 SEHNR, CDR2 FQNEAQ (reference sequence). The CDR3 loop spans 14 amino acids. CDR3 amino acids: CASNAGQVEKTQYF. CDR3 DNA sequence: TGTGCCAGCAACGCCGGACAGGTCGAAAAGACCCAGTACTTC.

V and J are TRBV6-1 and TRBJ1-5, with D perhaps matching TRBD1 (6 bases). Germline values: CDR1 MNHNS, CDR2 SASEGT. The CDR3 contains 14 residues. V lost 6 bases and J lost 2, with 11 bases in between. The CDR3 region is CASRQGTRNQPQHF. For the CDR3, the DNA is TGTGCCAGCAGGCAGGGGACGCGCAATCAGCCCCAGCATTTT.

The chain recombines TRBV5-1 with TRBJ1-2, with D hard to call. CDR3 length: 14 residues. V lost 0 bases and J lost 3, with 9 bases in between. Germline V gene lookup returns CDR1 SGHRS and CDR2 YFSETQ. The CDR3 region is CASSLDPGYYGYTF. CDR3 DNA: TGCGCCAGCAGCTTGGACCCGGGATACTATGGCTACACCTTC. Based on the CDR3 plus reference TRBV5-1 and TRBJ1-2, the full variable domain is KAGVTQTPRYLIKTRGQQVTLSCSPISGHRSVSWYQQTPGQGLQFLFEYFSETQRNKGNFPGRFSGRQFSNSRSEMNVSTLELGDSALYLCASSLDPGYYGYTFGSGTRLTVV.

CDR3 in DNA: TGCGCCAGCAGCCCCGGGGGGCAAGATAACTATGGCTACACCTTC. Translating it yields CASSPGGQDNYGYTF. This rearrangement joins TRBV5-1 to TRBJ1-2; D might be TRBD1 (6 bases). The germline V and J ends were trimmed by 4 bases and 1 base, with 14 bases remaining between them. Germline V gene sequence: CDR1 SGHRS, CDR2 YFSETQ. The CDR3 runs 15 residues.

This chain links TRBV29-1 with TRBJ2-1; D remains unclear. This CDR3 has 16 amino acids. V lost 6 bases to trimming and J lost 9 bases, with 27 bases between them. CDR1 and CDR2 from the germline V gene are SQVTM and ANQGSEA. In DNA, the CDR3 is TGCAGCGTCGTCGACCGGCTACGGTTTGAGGTAAGTGAGCAGTTCTTC. It encodes CSVVDRLRFEVSEQFF.

In its sample, this clone was seen a few times. The V and J genes are TRBV10-3 and TRBJ2-3; the D gene is possibly TRBD1 (6 bases). The V gene lost 9 bases and the J gene lost 1 base, with 11 bases spanning the gap. Germline V CDR1 and CDR2: ENHRY, SYGVKD. This CDR3 is 13 amino acids long. As DNA, the CDR3 is TGTGCCATACAGGGAACTGGCACAGATACGCAGTATTTT. Translation: CAIQGTGTDTQYF.

This sequence joins TRBV2 and TRBJ1-4, with D possibly TRBD1 on 5 matching bases. V lost 6 bases to trimming and J lost 2 bases, with 10 bases between them. There are 14 residues in the CDR3. Germline CDR1 reads SNHLY; CDR2 reads FYNNEI. CDR3 residues: CASSLGGTNEKLFF. The CDR3 DNA reads TGTGCCAGCAGCCTTGGGGGGACTAATGAAAAACTGTTTTTT.

This clone was found a few times. The chain is built from TRBV30 and TRBJ1-2; TRBD1 matches 11 bases. J was trimmed by 4 bases and V by 2 bases; bases with no gene match: 6. From germline, CDR1 is GTSNPN and CDR2 SVGIG (reference sequence). The CDR3 runs 15 residues. This CDR3 is CAWSRRTGGFYGYTF. The CDR3 bases are TGTGCCTGGAGTCGTCGGACAGGGGGCTTCTATGGCTACACCTTC.

The chain is built from TRBV7-8 and TRBJ1-1; 9 nucleotides agree with TRBD1. This CDR3 is 16 amino acids long. The V segment lost 5 bases and the J segment 1 base; nucleotides outside the gene matches: 8. Germline CDR1 reads SGHVS; CDR2 reads FQNEAQ. In nucleotides, the CDR3 is TGTGCCAGCAGCCTTGACAGGGGGTCGGGGAACACTGAAGCTTTCTTT. Its protein product is CASSLDRGSGNTEAFF. The variable domain in full, with the rest retrieved from reference TRBV7-8 and TRBJ1-1, is GAGVSQSPRYKVAKRGQDVALRCDPISGHVSLFWYQQALGQGPEFLTYFQNEAQLDKSGLPSDRFFAERPEGSVSTLKIQRTQQEDSAVYLCASSLDRGSGNTEAFFGQGTRLTVV.

CDR3 region: CACSPTVLYNEQFF. CDR3 nucleotides: TGTGCCTGCTCCCCGACAGTGCTATACAATGAGCAGTTCTTC. The chain couples TRBV6-5 to TRBJ2-1; D possibly corresponds to TRBD1 (5 bases). Germline V gives CDR1 MNHEY, CDR2 SVGAGI. Trimming left V 11 bases short and J 4 bases short, with 18 bases between. The CDR3 has 14 residues.

The chain combines TRBV4-1 with TRBJ2-2, with a tentative D call TRBD2 (7 bases). V was shortened by 5 bases and J by 6 bases, with 13 bases between the two germline ends. The CDR3 extends over 14 amino acids. CDR1 and CDR2 (germline): MGHRA, YSYEKL. As DNA, the CDR3 is TGCGCCAGCAGCGGGGGGGCCCGGCCCGGGGAGCTGTTTTTT. Protein: CASSGGARPGELFF.

The chain combines TRBV28 with TRBJ2-3, with 16 nucleotides matching TRBD2. J gave up 5 bases and V 8 bases, and 10 bases lay outside the gene matches. The CDR3 sequence is 17 residues long. Germline CDR1 reads MDHEN; CDR2 reads SYDVKM. This CDR3 is CASCTGLAGGYVDTQYF. The DNA of the CDR3 is TGTGCCAGCTGTACGGGACTAGCGGGGGGGTACGTAGATACGCAGTATTTT.

This clone turned up a few times. CDR3 bases: TGTGCCAGTAGTGTGACAGGGGACAATCAGCCCCAGCATTTT. Translation: CASSVTGDNQPQHF. The V call is TRBV19, the J call TRBJ1-5; 8 bases are a match to TRBD1. V gave up 5 bases and J gave up 3 bases; unmatched junction bases: 3. The CDR3 is made up of 14 amino acids. CDR1 LNHDA and CDR2 SQIVND come from the germline V gene (reference sequence).

V is TRBV14 and J is TRBJ2-2, with a weak D call TRBD1 (5 bases). The germline V and J ends were trimmed by 8 bases and 0 bases, with 10 bases remaining between them. Per germline, CDR1 SGHDN and CDR2 FVKESK. The CDR3 has 14 residues. The CDR3 sequence is CASAGIANTGELFF. The CDR3 bases are TGTGCCAGCGCAGGGATTGCGAACACCGGGGAGCTGTTTTTT. The entire variable domain, with the rest obtained from reference TRBV14 and TRBJ2-2, is as follows: EAGVTQFPSHSVIEKGQTVTLRCDPISGHDNLYWYRRVMGKEIKFLLHFVKESKQDESGMPNNRFLAERTGGTYSTLKVQPAELEDSGVYFCASAGIANTGELFFGEGSRLTVL.

The gene calls are TRBV29-1 and TRBJ1-1, with 9 bases that match TRBD1. The CDR3 totals 13 residues. With V trimmed by 5 bases and J by 5 bases, 6 bases remained unmatched. Germline V lookup: CDR1 SQVTM, CDR2 ANQGSEA. This CDR3 reads CSVTTGGDTEAFF. The CDR3, as DNA: TGCAGCGTTACGACAGGGGGAGATACTGAAGCTTTCTTT.

The chain couples TRBV18 to TRBJ1-1, with unresolved D. The CDR3 extends over 15 amino acids. Germline CDR1 is KGHSH and CDR2 is LQKENI. V shed 0 bases and J shed 1 base, with 9 bases lying between them. For the CDR3, the DNA is TGTGCCAGCTCACCACCGGGCCGGTCGAACACTGAAGCTTTCTTT. It yields the protein CASSPPGRSNTEAFF.

This clone was recorded a few times. The identical CDR3 is also encoded by other nucleotide sequences in the sample. V gene TRBV5-4 combines with J gene TRBJ2-1; D is perhaps TRBD2 (5 bases). The CDR3 loop spans 13 amino acids. Germline V gene sequence: CDR1 SGHNT, CDR2 YYREEE (reference sequence). V lost 5 bases, J lost 4 bases, and 10 bases lay in between. This chain's CDR3 is CASRLDSYNEQFF. The CDR3 DNA follows: TGTGCCAGCAGACTGGACTCGTACAATGAGCAGTTCTTC.

This clone was detected only once. The CDR3 coding sequence is TGCGCCAGCAGCTTGGAGGCAGGGCTCCAAGAGACCCAGTACTTC. It is translated as CASSLEAGLQETQYF. This chain joins TRBV5-1 and TRBJ2-5, with D maybe TRBD1 (5 bases). V lost 0 bases and J lost 1, with 10 bases in between. The germline CDR1 and CDR2 sequences are SGHRS and YFSETQ. The CDR3 is made up of 15 amino acids.

The chain joins TRBV28 to TRBJ1-5, with D perhaps TRBD1 (6 bases). Germline CDR1 reads MDHEN; CDR2 reads SYDVKM. Trimming took 7 bases from V and 0 from J, leaving 16 bases between them. The CDR3 sequence is 16 residues long. The CDR3 loop reads CASNESGHPSNQPQHF. CDR3 nucleotide sequence: TGTGCCAGCAACGAATCGGGACACCCTAGCAATCAGCCCCAGCATTTT. Complete variable domain (other parts from reference TRBV28 and TRBJ1-5): DVKVTQSSRYLVKRTGEKVFLECVQDMDHENMFWYRQDPGLGLRLIYFSYDVKMKEKGDIPEGYSVSREKKERFSLILESASTNQTSMYLCASNESGHPSNQPQHFGDGTRLSIL.